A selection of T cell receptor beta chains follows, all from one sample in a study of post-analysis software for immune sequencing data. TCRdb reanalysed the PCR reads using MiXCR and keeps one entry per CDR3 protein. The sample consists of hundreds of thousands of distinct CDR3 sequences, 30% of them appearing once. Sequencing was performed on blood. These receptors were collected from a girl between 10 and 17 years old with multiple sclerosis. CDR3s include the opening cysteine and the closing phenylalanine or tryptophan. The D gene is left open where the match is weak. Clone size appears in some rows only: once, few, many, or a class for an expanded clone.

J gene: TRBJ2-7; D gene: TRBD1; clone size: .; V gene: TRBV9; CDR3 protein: CASSPRDRVLREQYF; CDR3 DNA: TGTGCCAGCAGCCCCCGGGACAGGGTTCTCCGCGAGCAGTACTTC
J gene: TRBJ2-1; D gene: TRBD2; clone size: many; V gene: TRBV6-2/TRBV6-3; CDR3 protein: CASSSSGSNEQFF; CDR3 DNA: TGTGCCAGCAGTTCTAGCGGGAGTAATGAGCAGTTCTTC
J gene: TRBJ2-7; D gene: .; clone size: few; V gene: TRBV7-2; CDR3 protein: CASSRDSRYEQYF; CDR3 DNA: TGTGCCAGCAGCCGGGACTCCCGCTACGAGCAGTACTTC
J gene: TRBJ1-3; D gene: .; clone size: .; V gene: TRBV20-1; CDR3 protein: CSARDGREVGNTIYF; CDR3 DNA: TGCAGTGCTAGAGATGGCAGGGAGGTTGGAAACACCATATATTTT
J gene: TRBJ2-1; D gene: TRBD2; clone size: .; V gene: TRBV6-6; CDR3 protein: CASSLKTSGTYNGQFF; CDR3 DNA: TGTGCCAGCAGTCTAAAGACTAGCGGGACATACAATGGGCAGTTCTTC
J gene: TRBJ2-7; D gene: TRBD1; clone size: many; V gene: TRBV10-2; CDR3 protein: CASSVLQGADTYEQYF; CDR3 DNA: TGCGCCAGCAGTGTGCTACAGGGGGCGGACACCTACGAGCAGTACTTC
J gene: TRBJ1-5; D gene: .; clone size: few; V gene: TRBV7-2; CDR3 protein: CASSLGRGYGSVSQPQHF; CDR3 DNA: TGTGCCAGCAGCTTAGGACGGGGGTATGGGAGTGTAAGTCAGCCCCAGCATTTT
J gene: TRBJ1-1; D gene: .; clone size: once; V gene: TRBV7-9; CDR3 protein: CASSFPGTTNTEAFF; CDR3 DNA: TGTGCCAGCAGCTTCCCCGGGACAACAAACACTGAAGCTTTCTTT
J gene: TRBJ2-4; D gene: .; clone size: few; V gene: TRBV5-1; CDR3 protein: CASSLAVGNIQYF; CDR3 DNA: TGCGCCAGCAGCTTGGCCGTGGGAAACATTCAGTACTTC
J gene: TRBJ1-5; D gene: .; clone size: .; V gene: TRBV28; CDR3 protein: CASSAASFSGDQPQHF; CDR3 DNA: TGTGCCAGCAGTGCTGCGTCGTTTTCGGGGGATCAGCCCCAGCATTTT
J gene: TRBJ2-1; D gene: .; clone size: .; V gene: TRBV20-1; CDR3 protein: CSARDFGGTNEQFF; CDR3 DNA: TGCAGTGCTAGAGATTTTGGGGGGACCAATGAGCAGTTCTTC
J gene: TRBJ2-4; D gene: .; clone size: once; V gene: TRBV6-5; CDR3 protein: CVSSTRDDPTGIQYF; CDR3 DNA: TGTGTCAGCAGTACTAGGGACGATCCTACGGGCATTCAGTACTTC
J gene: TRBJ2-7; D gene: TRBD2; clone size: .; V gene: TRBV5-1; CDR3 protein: CASSEIGRAGANYEQYF; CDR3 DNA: TGCGCCAGCAGCGAAATAGGACGAGCGGGAGCCAACTACGAGCAGTACTTC
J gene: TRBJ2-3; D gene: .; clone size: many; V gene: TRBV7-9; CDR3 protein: CASSPSTYPSTDTQYF; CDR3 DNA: TGTGCCAGCAGCCCATCCACCTACCCTAGCACAGATACGCAGTATTTT
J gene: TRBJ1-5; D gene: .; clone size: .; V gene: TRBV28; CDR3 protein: CASRVDNSNQPQHF; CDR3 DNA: TGTGCCAGCAGAGTTGACAATAGCAATCAGCCCCAGCATTTT
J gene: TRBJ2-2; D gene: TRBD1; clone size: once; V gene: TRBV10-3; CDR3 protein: CAIRKRQGDTGELFF; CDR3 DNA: TGTGCCATCAGGAAGAGACAGGGGGACACCGGGGAGCTGTTTTTT
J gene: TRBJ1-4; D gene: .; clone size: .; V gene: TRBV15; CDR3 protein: CATSRDGQNEKLFF; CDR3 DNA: TGTGCCACCAGCAGAGACGGACAGAATGAAAAACTGTTTTTT
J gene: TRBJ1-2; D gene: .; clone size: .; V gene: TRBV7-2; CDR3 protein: CASIPQTANYGYTF; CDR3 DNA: TGTGCCAGCATCCCACAGACAGCTAACTATGGCTACACCTTC
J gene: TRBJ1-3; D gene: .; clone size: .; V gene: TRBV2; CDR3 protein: CASSSLTASSGNTIYF; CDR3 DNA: TGTGCCAGCAGTTCTTTGACAGCAAGCTCTGGAAACACCATATATTTT
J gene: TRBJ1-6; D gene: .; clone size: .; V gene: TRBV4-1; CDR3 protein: CASSQDGVQPHF; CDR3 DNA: TGCGCCAGCAGCCAAGATGGTGTTCAACCCCACTTT
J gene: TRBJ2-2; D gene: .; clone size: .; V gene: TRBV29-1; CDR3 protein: CSVGGRGTNTGELFF; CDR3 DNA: TGCAGCGTTGGCGGCCGGGGGACGAACACCGGGGAGCTGTTTTTT
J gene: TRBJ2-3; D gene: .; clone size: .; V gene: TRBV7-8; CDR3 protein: CASSLVQPGVLTDTQYF; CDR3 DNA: TGTGCCAGCAGCTTAGTTCAACCGGGGGTCCTCACAGATACGCAGTATTTT
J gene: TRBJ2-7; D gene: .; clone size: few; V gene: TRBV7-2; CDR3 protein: CASSLLASEQYF; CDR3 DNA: TGTGCCAGCAGCTTATTGGCGTCCGAGCAGTACTTC
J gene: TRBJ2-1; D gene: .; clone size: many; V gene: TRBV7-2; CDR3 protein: CASSPSTSNEQFF; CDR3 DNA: TGTGCCAGCAGCCCCTCGACTTCCAATGAGCAGTTCTTC
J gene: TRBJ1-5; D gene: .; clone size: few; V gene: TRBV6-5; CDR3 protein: CASSYSGGTGGPQHF; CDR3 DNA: TGTGCCAGCAGTTACTCAGGGGGTACGGGAGGGCCCCAGCATTTT
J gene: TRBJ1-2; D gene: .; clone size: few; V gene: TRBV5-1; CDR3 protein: CASTPLPSVANYGYTF; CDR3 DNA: TGCGCCAGCACCCCCCTTCCCTCGGTCGCCAACTATGGCTACACCTTC
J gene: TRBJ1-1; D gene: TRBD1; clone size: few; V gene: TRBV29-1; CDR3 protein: CSVRQGRSRGDTEAFF; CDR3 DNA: TGCAGCGTTAGACAGGGGCGATCACGGGGGGACACTGAAGCTTTCTTT
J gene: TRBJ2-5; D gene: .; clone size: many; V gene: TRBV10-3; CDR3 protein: CAISDGQGGETQYF; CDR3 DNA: TGTGCCATCAGTGACGGGCAGGGAGGAGAGACCCAGTACTTC
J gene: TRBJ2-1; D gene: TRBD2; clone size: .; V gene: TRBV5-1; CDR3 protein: CASHHRTAGDRNNEQFF; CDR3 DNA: TGCGCCTCCCACCACCGGACGGCGGGGGACCGTAACAATGAGCAGTTCTTC
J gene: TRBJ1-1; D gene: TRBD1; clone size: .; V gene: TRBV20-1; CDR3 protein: CSAREQGATEAFF; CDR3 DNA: TGCAGTGCCCGAGAACAGGGGGCCACTGAAGCTTTCTTT
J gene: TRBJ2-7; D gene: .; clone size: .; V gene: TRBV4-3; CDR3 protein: CASSQGDGGSYEQYF; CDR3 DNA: TGCGCCAGCAGCCAAGGTGATGGCGGTTCCTACGAGCAGTACTTC
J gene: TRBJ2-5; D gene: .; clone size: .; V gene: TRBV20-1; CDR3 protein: CCARDSGVPVTSQYF; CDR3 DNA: TGCTGTGCTAGAGATTCTGGGGTGCCGGTGACGTCTCAGTACTTC
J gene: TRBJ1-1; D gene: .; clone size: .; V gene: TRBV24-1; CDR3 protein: CATRSAWDTEAFF; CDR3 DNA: TGTGCCACCAGATCCGCTTGGGACACTGAAGCTTTCTTT
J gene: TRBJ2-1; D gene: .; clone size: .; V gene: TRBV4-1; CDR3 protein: CASSQDRVIKRAGYNEQFF; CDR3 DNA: TGCGCCAGCAGCCAAGATCGGGTGATTAAGCGGGCGGGCTACAATGAGCAGTTCTTC
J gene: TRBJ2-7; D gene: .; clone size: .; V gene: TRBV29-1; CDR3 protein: CSVEESVNEQYF; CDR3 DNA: TGCAGCGTTGAAGAGTCTGTGAATGAGCAGTACTTC
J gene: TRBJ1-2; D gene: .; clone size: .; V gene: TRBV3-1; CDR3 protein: CASSQVSSANYGYTF; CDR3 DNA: TGTGCCAGCAGCCAAGTGTCGTCCGCTAACTATGGCTACACCTTC
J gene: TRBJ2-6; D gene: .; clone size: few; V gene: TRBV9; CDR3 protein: CASSVGTLGANVLTF; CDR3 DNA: TGTGCCAGCAGCGTAGGGACCCTCGGGGCCAACGTCCTGACTTTC
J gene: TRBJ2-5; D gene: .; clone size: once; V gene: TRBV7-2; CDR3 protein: CASSLSQEGGWYF; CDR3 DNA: TGTGCCAGCAGCTTAAGCCAAGAGGGGGGATGGTACTTC
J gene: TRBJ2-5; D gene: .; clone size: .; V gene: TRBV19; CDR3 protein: CASSTYGVETRYF; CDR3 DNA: TGTGCCAGTAGTACCTACGGGGTGGAGACCCGGTACTTC
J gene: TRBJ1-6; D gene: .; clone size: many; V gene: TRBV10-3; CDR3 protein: CAISDPGTLLGNSPLHF; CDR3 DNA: TGTGCCATCAGTGACCCCGGGACCCTGCTTGGTAATTCACCCCTCCACTTT
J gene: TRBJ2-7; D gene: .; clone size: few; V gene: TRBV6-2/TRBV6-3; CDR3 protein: CASSYSRSWQAHYEQYF; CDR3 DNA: TGTGCCAGCAGTTACTCGAGATCGTGGCAGGCGCACTACGAGCAGTACTTC
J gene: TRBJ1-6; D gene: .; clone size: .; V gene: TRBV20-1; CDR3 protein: CYTRGSPLHF; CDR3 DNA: TGTTACACAAGGGGTTCACCCCTCCACTTT
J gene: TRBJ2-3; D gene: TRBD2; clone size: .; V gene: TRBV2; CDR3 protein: CASMGDLLRAGVTDTQYF; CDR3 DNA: TGTGCCAGCATGGGTGATCTTCTTAGGGCGGGGGTCACAGATACGCAGTATTTT
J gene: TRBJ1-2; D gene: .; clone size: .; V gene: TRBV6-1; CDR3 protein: CASSVGWTGYTF; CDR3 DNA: TGTGCCAGCAGTGTAGGCTGGACGGGCTACACCTTC
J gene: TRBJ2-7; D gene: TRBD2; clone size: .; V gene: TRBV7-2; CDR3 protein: CASSLQGGRANEQYF; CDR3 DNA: TGTGCCAGCAGCTTACAAGGAGGGAGGGCTAACGAGCAGTACTTC
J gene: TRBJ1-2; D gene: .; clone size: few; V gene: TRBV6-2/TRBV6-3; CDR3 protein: CASSDGSDWDRSYGYTF; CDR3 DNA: TGTGCCAGCAGCGACGGGTCGGATTGGGATCGGTCCTATGGCTACACCTTC
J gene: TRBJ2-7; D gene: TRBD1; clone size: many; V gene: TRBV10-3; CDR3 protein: CASRDRVNYEQYF; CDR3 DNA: TGTGCCTCCCGGGACAGGGTCAACTACGAGCAGTACTTC
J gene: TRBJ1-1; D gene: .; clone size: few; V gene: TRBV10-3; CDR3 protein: CAISVSGMDTEAFF; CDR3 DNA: TGTGCCATCAGTGTATCGGGGATGGATACTGAAGCTTTCTTT
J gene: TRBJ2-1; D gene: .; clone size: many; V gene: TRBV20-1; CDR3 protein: CSAILLAGSNEQFF; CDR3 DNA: TGCAGTGCTATTTTACTCGCGGGATCTAATGAGCAGTTCTTC
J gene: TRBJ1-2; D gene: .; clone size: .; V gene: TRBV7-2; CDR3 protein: CASSLGTAVSWGYTF; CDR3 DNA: TGTGCCAGCAGCTTAGGGACGGCAGTGTCTTGGGGCTACACCTTC
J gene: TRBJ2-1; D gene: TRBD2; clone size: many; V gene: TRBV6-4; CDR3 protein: CASSTTGGSNEQFF; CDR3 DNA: TGTGCCAGCAGTACAACGGGGGGGAGCAATGAGCAGTTCTTC
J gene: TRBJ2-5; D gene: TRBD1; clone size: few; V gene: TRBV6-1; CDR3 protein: CASRDRGQEETQYF; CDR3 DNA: TGTGCCAGCAGAGATAGGGGACAGGAAGAGACCCAGTACTTC
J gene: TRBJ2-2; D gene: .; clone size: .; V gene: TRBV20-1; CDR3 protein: CSARETGELFF; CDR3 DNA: TGCAGTGCTAGGGAAACCGGGGAGCTGTTTTTT
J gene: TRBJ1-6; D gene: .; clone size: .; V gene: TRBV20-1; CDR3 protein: CSASRGNNSPLHF; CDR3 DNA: TGCAGTGCTAGCAGGGGAAATAATTCACCCCTCCACTTT